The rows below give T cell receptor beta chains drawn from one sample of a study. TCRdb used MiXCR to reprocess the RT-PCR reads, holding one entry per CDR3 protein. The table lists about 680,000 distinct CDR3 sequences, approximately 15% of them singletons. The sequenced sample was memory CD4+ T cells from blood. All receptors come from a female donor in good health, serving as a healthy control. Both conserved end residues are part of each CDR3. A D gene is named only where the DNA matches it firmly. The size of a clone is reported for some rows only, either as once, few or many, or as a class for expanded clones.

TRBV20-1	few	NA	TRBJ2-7	TGCAGTGCTAGGGAGACTTACGAGCAGTACTTC	CSARETYEQYF
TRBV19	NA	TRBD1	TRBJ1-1	TGTGCCAGTAGTGAACGGACAGGGAGGTACACTGAAGCTTTCTTT	CASSERTGRYTEAFF
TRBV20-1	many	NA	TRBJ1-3	TGCAGTGCGGCTTCGGGAAACACCATATATTTT	CSAASGNTIYF
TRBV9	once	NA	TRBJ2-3	TGTGCCAGCAGCGTAGCGATGACAGATACGCAGTATTTT	CASSVAMTDTQYF
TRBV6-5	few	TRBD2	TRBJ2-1	TGTGCCAGCAGGTTAGCGGGAGGTTCCTCCTACAATGAGCAGTTCTTC	CASRLAGGSSYNEQFF
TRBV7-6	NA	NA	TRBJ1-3	TGTGCCAGCAGCTCGACAATTCCAAACACCATATATTTT	CASSSTIPNTIYF
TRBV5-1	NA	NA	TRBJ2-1	TGCGCCAGCAGCTTGCCGGGGAGTGGAAATGAGCAGTTCTTC	CASSLPGSGNEQFF
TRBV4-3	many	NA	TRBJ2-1	TGCGCCAGCAGCCAAGTCCCCGTGGATGAGCAGTTCTTC	CASSQVPVDEQFF
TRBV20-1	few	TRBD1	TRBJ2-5	TGCAGTGCTACCACGAACAGGGGTGAAGAGACCCAGTACTTC	CSATTNRGEETQYF
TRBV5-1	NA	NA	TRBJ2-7	TGCGCCAGCAGCTTGGGACACCGAGGGGGGGTGGACGAGCAGTACTTC	CASSLGHRGGVDEQYF
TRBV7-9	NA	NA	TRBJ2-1	TGTGCCAGCAGCTTCCGGGCGGTTGGCTCCTACAATGAGCAGTTCTTC	CASSFRAVGSYNEQFF
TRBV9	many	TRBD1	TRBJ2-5	TGTGCCAGCAGCGAAGGACAGGGGTGGGAGACCCAGTACTTC	CASSEGQGWETQYF
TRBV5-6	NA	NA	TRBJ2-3	TGTGCCAGCAGCCAGGAAGAGGGGCTAACGCAGTATTTT	CASSQEEGLTQYF
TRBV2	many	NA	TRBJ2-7	TGTGCCAGCCGACCCGGGTCCTCCTCCTACGAGCAGTACTTC	CASRPGSSSYEQYF
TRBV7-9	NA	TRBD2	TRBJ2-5	TGTGCCAGCAGCTTAGTGGGGAGGGAAGAGACCCAGTACTTC	CASSLVGREETQYF
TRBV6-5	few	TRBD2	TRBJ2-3	TGTGCCAGTGCCAGGACTAGCGGGGGGACAGATACGCAGTATTTT	CASARTSGGTDTQYF
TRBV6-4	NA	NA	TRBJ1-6	TGTGCCAGCAGTGACTCGTCTTTTTCACCCCTCCACTTT	CASSDSSFSPLHF
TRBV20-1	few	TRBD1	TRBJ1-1	TGCAGTGCTAGGGACAGGCTGACAACTCTAAAAGCTTTCTTT	CSARDRLTTLKAFF
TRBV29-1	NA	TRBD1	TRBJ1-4	TGCAGCGTTGAAGATTCGGACAGGGTAGCAAATGAAAAACTGTTTTTT	CSVEDSDRVANEKLFF
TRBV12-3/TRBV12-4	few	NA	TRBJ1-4	TGTGCCAGCAGTTTAAGGGCAGGGCTTGAAAAACTGTTTTTT	CASSLRAGLEKLFF
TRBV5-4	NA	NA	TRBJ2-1	TGTGCCAGCAGCCAGATAGGGACGGGACGCCTAGAAAATGAGCAGTTCTTC	CASSQIGTGRLENEQFF
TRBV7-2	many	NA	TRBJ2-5	TGTGCCAGCACCAAACCCGAAGGGACTTACGGACAAGAGACCCAGTACTTC	CASTKPEGTYGQETQYF
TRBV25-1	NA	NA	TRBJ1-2	TGTGCCAGCAGTGAAGATGACTATGGCTACACCTTC	CASSEDDYGYTF
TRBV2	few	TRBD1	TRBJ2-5	TGTGCCAGCAGTGAAAATAGGGACAGTGAGACCCAGTACTTC	CASSENRDSETQYF
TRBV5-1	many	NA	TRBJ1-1	TGCGCCAGCAGCTCGCCAAACACTGAAGCTTTCTTT	CASSSPNTEAFF
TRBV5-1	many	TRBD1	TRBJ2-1	TGCGCCAGTCAGACAGGGTCTAACGCCTACAATGAGCAGTTCTTC	CASQTGSNAYNEQFF
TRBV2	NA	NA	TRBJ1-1	TGTGCCAGCATTTTCTACCCAGGGGTTTTCACTGAAGCTTTCTTT	CASIFYPGVFTEAFF
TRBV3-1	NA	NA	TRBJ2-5	TGTGCCAGCAGCCAGGGGTTGTCTCTCCGTATAGCGGAAGAGACCCAGTACTTC	CASSQGLSLRIAEETQYF
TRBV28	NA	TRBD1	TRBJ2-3	TGTGCCAGCAACCCTCTGGGACAGGTCACAGATACGCAGTATTTT	CASNPLGQVTDTQYF
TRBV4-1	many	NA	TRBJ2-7	TGCGCCAGCAACCAACTGGGAGGAGAGCAGTACTTC	CASNQLGGEQYF
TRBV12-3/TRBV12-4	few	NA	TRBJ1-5	TGTGCCAGCAGTTTAGGGGGGGTTCAGCCCCAGCATTTT	CASSLGGVQPQHF
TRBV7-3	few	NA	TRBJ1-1	TGTGCCAGCAGCCAGCCCCGGGACTGGGGGCTTTACACTGAAGCTTTCTTT	CASSQPRDWGLYTEAFF
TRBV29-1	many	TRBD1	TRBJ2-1	TGCAGCACGAGGACAGGAGGTCGCGGGTTCTTC	CSTRTGGRGFF
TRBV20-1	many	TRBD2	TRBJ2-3	TGCAGTGCGATCGGACTAGCGGCTCTTCAGCTTCCAGATACGCAGTATTTT	CSAIGLAALQLPDTQYF
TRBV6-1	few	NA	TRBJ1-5	TGTGCCAGCGCGACAGAGATCAATCAGCCCCAGCATTTT	CASATEINQPQHF
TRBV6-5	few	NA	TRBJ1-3	TGTGCCACGGGGAGGTTCGGGGGAAACACCATATATTTT	CATGRFGGNTIYF
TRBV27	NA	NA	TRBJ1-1	TGTGCCAGCAGTTTAAGCCACCCCGTGAGTGAAGCTTTCTTT	CASSLSHPVSEAFF